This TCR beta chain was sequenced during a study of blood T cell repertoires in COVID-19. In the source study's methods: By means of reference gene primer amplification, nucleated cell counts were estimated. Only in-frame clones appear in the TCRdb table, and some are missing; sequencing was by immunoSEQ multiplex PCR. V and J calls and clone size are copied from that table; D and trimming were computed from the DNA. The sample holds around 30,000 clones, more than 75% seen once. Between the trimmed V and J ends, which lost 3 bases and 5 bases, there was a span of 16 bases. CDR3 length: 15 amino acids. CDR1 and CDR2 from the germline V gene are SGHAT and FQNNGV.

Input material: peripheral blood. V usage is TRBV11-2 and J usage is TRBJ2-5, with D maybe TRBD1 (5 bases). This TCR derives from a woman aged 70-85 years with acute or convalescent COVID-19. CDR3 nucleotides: TGTGCCAGCAGCTTCTCAAACGCAGGGTTGGAGACCCAGTACTTC. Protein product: CASSFSNAGLETQYF.